What follows describes a single T cell receptor (beta chain). Its target is not known. These data belong to a study of vaccination and CD4 T cells after COVID-19. Study information: Four females and six males made up the convalescents, two of whom were Hispanic.

Time point of the sample: late sampling 161 to 241 days after vaccination in a few convalescent patients. V lost 4 bases to trimming and J lost 1 base; unmatched junction nucleotides: 6. Germline V gene data show CDR1 as SGHDN and CDR2 as FVKESK. CDR3 length: 15 amino acids. Study-level results: Sampling was limited to relatively few convalescent patients, with no early post-infection timepoints studied.

TCRdb independently ran MiXCR on the PCR reads; one entry per CDR3 protein. The sample includes about 29,000 distinct CDR3 sequences, around 49% of them seen just once. The chain links TRBV14 to TRBJ2-5, with 7 bases matching TRBD1. This clonotype was sampled from a human donor who had recovered from COVID-19. The starting material was CD4+ T cells from blood, obtained about 7 months after SARS-CoV-2 vaccination. In DNA, the CDR3 is TGTGCCAGCAGCCCGCCCCGGACAGGCCAAGAGACCCAGTACTTC. It encodes CASSPPRTGQETQYF.